Here is one TCR beta chain with its context. Its antigen is as yet unknown. Time point defined: blood at routine non-recurrence follow-up after resection. TCRdb reanalysed the 5' RACE reads using MiXCR and keeps one entry per CDR3 protein. The table lists approximately 100,000 distinct CDR3 sequences, roughly 19% of them singletons. This CDR3 contains 17 residues. Per the germline V gene, CDR1 is GTSNPN and CDR2 is SVGIG (reference sequence). The V end was cut by 1 base, the J end by 1 base, with 19 bases between. The data stem from a study of spatial heterogeneity in lung cancer. Study in general: The follow-up PBMC samples were sequenced whenever they were available. The median time to follow-up was roughly 24 months after resection. Overall study findings and caveats: At resection, ubiquitous expanded tumor TCRs appeared in blood more than at follow-up.

The sequencing here drew on PBMCs, taken at follow-up. The sequence was collected from a male donor with early-stage non-small cell lung cancer. V is TRBV30 and J is TRBJ1-1; D ambiguous. The CDR3 nucleotides are TGTGCCTGGAGTGGTCGTGGTTTATTACTTGGGAACACTGAAGCTTTCTTT. Protein product: CAWSGRGLLLGNTEAFF.